The entry that follows covers one TCR beta chain sequence. Its antigen specificity is not known. HCMV-specific IgG was detected in serum with a commercial ELISA kit to determine HCMV serostatus. Ficoll density gradient centrifugation was used to isolate peripheral blood mononuclear cells from blood. The data stem from a study of T cells expressing NK-cell markers (dated by TCRdb to between 2020 and 2021). With respect to the entire study: In sorted CD3+CD56+NKG2C+, CD3+CD56+NKG2C- and CD3+CD56-NKG2C+ T-cell subsets from eight donors, TCR beta-chain repertoires were profiled. Seven of the eight sequenced donors were HCMV-seropositive and one was HCMV-seronegative. The study sequenced eight donors, all healthy volunteers chosen at random: three men and five women. Libraries were sequenced as 2 x 150 bp reads on Illumina HiSeq 2000/2500, MiSeq or NextSeq. What the study reported, not specific to this receptor: For six donors, the dominant CD3+CD56+NKG2C+ clonotypes were among the top 10 CD8+ clonotypes and accounted for roughly 1.0-7.5% of CD8+ T cells. Those dominant clonotypes were again the most abundant among CD3+CD56-NKG2C+ cells in a handful of donors, at roughly 25-65%. It remained unclear whether the expanded NKG2C-expressing T cell clones were specific for HCMV antigens.

Reading the germline V gene gives CDR1 MDHEN and CDR2 SYDVKM. Taken from cysteine to phenylalanine, the CDR3 has 15 residues. Only the protein is on record. Instrument used: Illumina HiSeq 2000. The TCR beta cDNA libraries were made using 5'RACE template switching, a step that added both a universal primer site and unique molecular identifiers. Priming for cDNA synthesis came from the TCR beta constant segment, and two successive PCR amplification steps followed. The authors' analysis ran thus. MIGEC was used to demultiplex reads and group reads by UMI, and MiTCR was used to assemble and quantify clonotypes. Only TCR cDNA sequences supported by at least two reads were kept to exclude erroneous sequences. The tcR package was used for downstream repertoire analysis, with clonotypes matched between fractions based on CDR3 nucleotide sequence plus V segment. VDJmatch was used to annotate antigen specificity against VDJdb, with one amino acid substitution in CDR3 allowed. Based on TCRdb reprocessing of the reads, there is one entry per CDR3 protein sequence, and DNA is missing. The V and J calls reflect TCRdb's pipeline rather than the authors' work. The sample's own table lists about 170,000 distinct CDR3 sequences. 20% to 25% of the sample is held by the ten biggest clonotypes.

The sequence is built from TRBV28 and TRBJ1-5; TCRdb picks TRBD1, but there is no DNA to check that call. The source is a man aged 18-69 years in good health. Material for sequencing was blood T cells: a sorted CD56 or NKG2C T cell subset, CD4+ or CD8+ T cells, or bulk PBMC T cells (not recorded which). CDR3 loop: CASSLVGQEGQPQHF. With the rest looked up from the reference TRBV28 and TRBJ1-5 genes rather than sequenced, the full variable domain is DVKVTQSSRYLVKRTGEKVFLECVQDMDHENMFWYRQDPGLGLRLIYFSYDVKMKEKGDIPEGYSVSREKKERFSLILESASTNQTSMYLCASSLVGQEGQPQHFGDGTRLSIL.